This passage covers 30 T cell receptor beta chains from one sample sequenced in a study of control samples from healthy donors and cancer patients. The table came from immunoSEQ multiplex PCR; TCRdb's copy has only in-frame clones and leaves some out. The data hold about 90,000 clones, with 80% to 95% observed a single time. The sample taken for sequencing was blood. These receptors all stem from a woman in her twenties or thirties in good health.

The CDR3 is CASSYNGDTDTQYF. The CDR3 region has the DNA TGTGCCAGCAGTTATAATGGGGACACAGATACGCAGTATTTT. J is TRBJ2-3 and V is TRBV7-9; D is ambiguous. This CDR3 region has 14 residues. The V gene lost 6 bases and the J gene lost 2 bases, with 12 bases spanning the gap. CDR1 is SEHNR and CDR2 is FQNEAQ in the germline V gene (reference sequence). Combining the CDR3 with reference TRBV7-9 and TRBJ2-3 gives the whole variable domain DTGVSQNPRHKITKRGQNVTFRCDPISEHNRLYWYRQTLGQGPEFLTYFQNEAQLEKSRLLSDRFSAERPKGSFSTLEIQRTEQGDSAMYLCASSYNGDTDTQYFGPGTRLTVL.

The chain links TRBV5-1 to TRBJ1-4, with D tentatively TRBD1 (5 bases). The CDR3 covers 15 residues. CDR1 and CDR2 (germline): SGHRS, YFSETQ. Trimming pared 3 bases from V and 3 bases from J, leaving 12 bases between. The CDR3 spells CASSSQANSNEKLFF. The CDR3 DNA follows: TGCGCCAGCAGCTCACAGGCTAACTCTAATGAAAAACTGTTTTTT.

V is TRBV9 and J is TRBJ2-5; 7 nucleotides match TRBD1. This CDR3 is 14 amino acids long. Germline V gene sequence: CDR1 SGDLS, CDR2 YYNGEE. The V gene end was trimmed by 0 bases and the J gene end by 12 bases; junction bases not matched to a gene: 11. CDR3 sequence: CASSVAGRGRREYF. The CDR3, as DNA: TGTGCCAGCAGCGTAGCGGGAAGGGGGCGTCGGGAGTACTTC.

This rearrangement joins TRBV10-3 to TRBJ1-3; D remains unclear. Per the germline V gene, CDR1 is ENHRY and CDR2 is SYGVKD. The CDR3 runs to 15 residues. Trimming removed 5 bases at V and 0 bases at J, with 11 bases between. The CDR3 here is CAISNPSVSGNTIYF. The CDR3 nucleotides are TGTGCCATCAGTAACCCTTCGGTCTCTGGAAACACCATATATTTT.

The V and J genes are TRBV6-1 and TRBJ1-5; D unclear. This CDR3 is built from 13 residues. CDR1 and CDR2 from the germline V gene are MNHNS and SASEGT. The ends were cut back, 3 bases at V and 3 bases at J, with 6 bases in the middle. Here the CDR3 DNA reads TGTGCCAGCAGTGATTTGGACAATCAGCCCCAGCATTTT. Its protein product is CASSDLDNQPQHF.

This chain links TRBV7-8 with TRBJ2-7; D not resolved. Between the trimmed V and J ends, which lost 0 bases and 6 bases, there was a span of 3 bases. Germline lookup yields CDR1 SGHVS and CDR2 FQNEAQ. The CDR3 contains 11 residues. In nucleotides, the CDR3 is TGTGCCAGCAGCTTAGCGGTCGAGCAGTACTTC. This encodes CASSLAVEQYF. Based on the CDR3 plus reference TRBV7-8 and TRBJ2-7, the full variable domain is GAGVSQSPRYKVAKRGQDVALRCDPISGHVSLFWYQQALGQGPEFLTYFQNEAQLDKSGLPSDRFFAERPEGSVSTLKIQRTQQEDSAVYLCASSLAVEQYFGPGTRLTVT.

The chain links TRBV7-9 to TRBJ2-7; 9 nucleotides align to TRBD1. CDR1 is SEHNR, CDR2 FQNEAQ, per germline (reference sequence). This CDR3 spans 12 amino acids. The junction had 4 bases not matched to a gene; V was cut back by 8 bases and J by 5 bases. The CDR3 coding sequence is TGTGCCAGCGTACGGACAGGGGACGAGCAGTACTTC. It yields the protein CASVRTGDEQYF.

V usage is TRBV6-5 and J usage is TRBJ1-2; a possible D gene is TRBD1 (5 bases). The CDR3 has 13 residues. Germline V CDR1 and CDR2: MNHEY, SVGAGI. Trimming pared 8 bases from V and 1 base from J, leaving 11 bases between. CDR3 residues: CASLGQINYGYTF. The CDR3 DNA sequence: TGTGCCAGCCTAGGACAAATTAACTATGGCTACACCTTC.

The rearrangement links TRBV5-1 to TRBJ2-1; 8 nucleotides match TRBD1. CDR1 and CDR2 from the germline V gene are SGHRS and YFSETQ. V dropped 0 bases and J dropped 0; count of bases not matched to a gene: 17. The CDR3 runs 21 residues. CDR3 residues: CASSLVPHDNIGTGSYNEQFF. CDR3 DNA: TGCGCCAGCAGCTTGGTACCCCACGACAATATCGGGACAGGCTCCTACAATGAGCAGTTCTTC.

This clone showed up just a few times. This chain links TRBV29-1 with TRBJ1-4; TRBD1 might be the D (5 bases). CDR1 and CDR2 (germline): SQVTM, ANQGSEA. This CDR3 is built from 11 residues. CDR3 sequence reads: CSAGDNEKLFF. DNA of the CDR3: TGCAGTGCGGGGGATAATGAAAAACTGTTTTTT.

The gene calls are TRBV5-4 and TRBJ1-1; tentative D call: TRBD1 (6 bases). CDR3 length: 14 amino acids. V shed 4 bases and J shed 3 bases, with 13 bases lying between them. Per germline, CDR1 SGHNT and CDR2 YYREEE (reference sequence). CDR3 sequence (DNA): TGTGCCAGCAGCCATCTGGGGGGCGACACTGAAGCTTTCTTT. Its protein product is CASSHLGGDTEAFF.

This clone appeared a single time. The chain recombines TRBV21-1 with TRBJ2-6. TRBV21-1 is a pseudogene segment. This CDR3 region has 21 residues. In nucleotides, the CDR3 is TGTGCCAGCAGCAAAGGCCCGGGGGCTGCAGGGATGAGTTTCGGAGCCAACGTCCTGACTTTC. This gives the protein CASSKGPGAAGMSFGANVLTF.

For the CDR3, the DNA is TGTGCCAGCAGAGTACAGGGGGGCGAAAAACTGTTTTTT. Its protein product is CASRVQGGEKLFF. The rearrangement joins TRBV7-8 to TRBJ1-4; 8 bases align to TRBD1. V shed 6 bases, J shed 8 bases, and the junction held 5 bases outside the gene matches. CDR3 length: 13 amino acids. CDR1 and CDR2 (germline): SGHVS, FQNEAQ.

This clone was recorded only once. The rearrangement links TRBV10-3 to TRBJ2-2; the match to TRBD1 covers 11 bases. With 6 bases clipped from V and 7 bases from J, the junction kept 7 bases outside the gene matches. This CDR3 is 15 amino acids long. In germline, CDR1 is ENHRY, CDR2 SYGVKD. CDR3 sequence reads: CAIRPGTGGVGELFF. The CDR3 region has the DNA TGTGCCATCAGACCCGGGACAGGGGGGGTCGGGGAGCTGTTTTTT.

V is TRBV27 and J is TRBJ2-1; D remains unclear. CDR1 and CDR2 (germline): MNHEY, SMNVEV (reference sequence). CDR3 size: 11 residues. Trimming removed 7 bases at V and 9 bases at J, with 10 bases between. This CDR3 reads CASNEGGEQFF. The CDR3 DNA reads as TGTGCCAGCAATGAAGGCGGTGAGCAGTTCTTC.

The chain is built from TRBV2 and TRBJ2-1, with 8 bases aligning to TRBD2. CDR1 is SNHLY and CDR2 is FYNNEI in the germline V gene. The CDR3 totals 14 residues. With V trimmed by 6 bases and J by 3 bases, 4 bases remained unmatched. CDR3 in amino acids: CASRISGVYNEQFF. The CDR3 coding sequence is TGTGCCAGCAGGATTAGCGGGGTCTACAATGAGCAGTTCTTC.

V is TRBV5-1 and J is TRBJ1-1, with TRBD1 matching 7 bases. Germline V lookup: CDR1 SGHRS, CDR2 YFSETQ. J lost 4 bases, V lost 4 bases, and 10 bases had no gene match. The CDR3 is 15 residues long. The CDR3 region is CASSTNRGGGTEAFF. In DNA form, the CDR3 reads TGCGCCAGCAGCACGAACAGGGGAGGCGGCACTGAAGCTTTCTTT.

CDR3: CASSPGALHREEAFF. DNA for the CDR3: TGTGCCAGCTCACCCGGAGCTCTCCACAGGGAAGAAGCTTTCTTT. This chain links TRBV18 with TRBJ1-1, with D tentatively TRBD1 (6 bases). V was clipped by 3 bases and J by 8 bases, with 19 bases between them. The germline CDR1 and CDR2 sequences are KGHSH and LQKENI. There are 15 residues in the CDR3.

The sample holds a few counts of this clone. The chain joins TRBV27 to TRBJ1-1; D unclear. The CDR3 has 14 amino acids. Germline assignment: CDR1 MNHEY and CDR2 SMNVEV (reference sequence). Trimming left V 8 bases short and J 0 bases short, with 13 bases between. The CDR3 DNA reads TGTGCCAGCTTTAATCCGGGGATGAACACTGAAGCTTTCTTT. Its protein product is CASFNPGMNTEAFF.

This clone was detected a few times. This chain uses TRBV19 with TRBJ1-5; D uncertain. V lost 7 bases to trimming and J lost 3 bases, with 10 bases between them. CDR1 LNHDA and CDR2 SQIVND come from the germline V gene (reference sequence). This CDR3 spans 13 amino acids. CDR3 sequence: CASKVADNQPQHF. The CDR3, as DNA: TGTGCCAGTAAGGTGGCAGACAATCAGCCCCAGCATTTT.

The chain couples TRBV5-1 to TRBJ1-4; D uncertain. Germline-derived CDR1 and CDR2 are SGHRS and YFSETQ. V dropped 4 bases and J dropped 3 bases, with 10 bases sitting between them. CDR3 length: 14 amino acids. As DNA, the CDR3 is TGCGCCAGCAGCCCCCAGCCCCCTAATGAAAAACTGTTTTTT. Its translation is CASSPQPPNEKLFF. Full variable domain (outside the CDR3, taken from reference TRBV5-1 and TRBJ1-4): KAGVTQTPRYLIKTRGQQVTLSCSPISGHRSVSWYQQTPGQGLQFLFEYFSETQRNKGNFPGRFSGRQFSNSRSEMNVSTLELGDSALYLCASSPQPPNEKLFFGSGTQLSVL.

CDR3 sequence (DNA): TGTGCCAGCAGCTTCCTTACCACACAGGGGGCCAATGAGCAGTTCTTC. Amino acid sequence: CASSFLTTQGANEQFF. V and J are TRBV7-9 and TRBJ2-1; 9 positions match TRBD1. V lost 3 bases and J lost 6; bases outside the gene matches: 9. The CDR3 contains 16 residues. CDR1 is SEHNR and CDR2 is FQNEAQ in the germline V gene (reference sequence). The full variable domain, with the rest looked up from reference TRBV7-9 and TRBJ2-1, is DTGVSQNPRHKITKRGQNVTFRCDPISEHNRLYWYRQTLGQGPEFLTYFQNEAQLEKSRLLSDRFSAERPKGSFSTLEIQRTEQGDSAMYLCASSFLTTQGANEQFFGPGTRLTVL.

The genes are TRBV6-9 and TRBJ2-7, with D possibly matching TRBD1 (6 bases). V lost 6 bases and J 2 bases, leaving 14 bases between the germline ends. Germline assignment: CDR1 MNHGY and CDR2 SVAAGI. The CDR3 runs to 14 residues. This CDR3 is CASSRQVLTYEQYF. The DNA of the CDR3 is TGTGCCAGCAGCAGACAGGTCCTCACCTACGAGCAGTACTTC.

In nucleotides, the CDR3 is TGTGCCAGCAGCGCAGGGATAGGGCTTGAAGCTTTCTTT. Translating gives CASSAGIGLEAFF. V is TRBV9 and J is TRBJ1-1; maybe TRBD1 (5 bases). The CDR3 is 13 amino acids. In germline, CDR1 is SGDLS, CDR2 YYNGEE. Trimming cost V 3 bases and J 7 bases, with 13 bases left between them.

The chain carries TRBV7-2 and TRBJ2-7; a weak D match, TRBD2 (6 bases). Germline CDR1 and CDR2: SGHTA and FQGNSA. The V gene lost 5 bases and the J gene lost 6 bases, with 26 bases spanning the gap. The length of the CDR3 is 17 residues. The CDR3 DNA reads as TGTGCCAGCAGCCCCCCCCCGTGGGCGGGAAGGGGCCGCGAGCAGTACTTC. Translated: CASSPPPWAGRGREQYF.

The CDR3: CASSTKPGQGYNEQFF. The CDR3 DNA follows: TGTGCCAGTAGTACCAAACCGGGACAGGGTTACAATGAGCAGTTCTTC. The chain has TRBV19 and TRBJ2-1; 9 nucleotides line up with TRBD1. The CDR3 covers 16 residues. Trimming cost V 4 bases and J 4 bases; bases outside gene matches: 8. The germline gives CDR1 LNHDA, CDR2 SQIVND (reference sequence).

This CDR3 reads CASSHFSTDTQYF. CDR3 coding DNA: TGTGCCAGCAGCCACTTTTCCACAGATACGCAGTATTTT. V is TRBV9 and J is TRBJ2-3; D remains unclear. The CDR3 contains 13 residues. Germline V gene data show CDR1 as SGDLS and CDR2 as YYNGEE. Trimming removed 4 bases at V and 2 bases at J, with 8 bases between. Combining the CDR3 with reference TRBV9 and TRBJ2-3 gives the whole variable domain DSGVTQTPKHLITATGQRVTLRCSPRSGDLSVYWYQQSLDQGLQFLIQYYNGEERAKGNILERFSAQQFPDLHSELNLSSLELGDSALYFCASSHFSTDTQYFGPGTRLTVL.

This clone has only one observation. The chain links TRBV10-3 to TRBJ2-7; TRBD2 matches 11 bases. CDR3 length equals 15 residues. Unmatched junction bases numbered 10, after V lost 10 bases and J lost 2 bases. Germline values: CDR1 ENHRY, CDR2 SYGVKD. CDR3 sequence reads: CATDAGTSGAYEQYF. DNA of the CDR3: TGTGCCACCGACGCCGGGACTAGCGGAGCCTACGAGCAGTACTTC.

V gene TRBV5-1 combines with J gene TRBJ1-1; maybe TRBD1 (6 bases). Per the germline V gene, CDR1 is SGHRS and CDR2 is YFSETQ. V lost 0 bases to trimming and J lost 7 bases, with 16 bases between them. The CDR3 runs 15 residues. The CDR3: CASSLAGHVFGEAFF. The CDR3 nucleotides are TGCGCCAGCAGCTTGGCGGGACATGTTTTTGGTGAAGCTTTCTTT.

V and J are TRBV5-1 and TRBJ2-1; D is perhaps TRBD2 (5 bases). Trimming shortened V by 0 bases and J by 12 bases, and 13 bases separated the two germline ends. This CDR3 contains 13 residues. Germline V CDR1 and CDR2: SGHRS, YFSETQ. CDR3 sequence (DNA): TGCGCCAGCAGCTTGGAGATCGGAGGTGGGCAGTTCTTC. Its translation: CASSLEIGGGQFF.